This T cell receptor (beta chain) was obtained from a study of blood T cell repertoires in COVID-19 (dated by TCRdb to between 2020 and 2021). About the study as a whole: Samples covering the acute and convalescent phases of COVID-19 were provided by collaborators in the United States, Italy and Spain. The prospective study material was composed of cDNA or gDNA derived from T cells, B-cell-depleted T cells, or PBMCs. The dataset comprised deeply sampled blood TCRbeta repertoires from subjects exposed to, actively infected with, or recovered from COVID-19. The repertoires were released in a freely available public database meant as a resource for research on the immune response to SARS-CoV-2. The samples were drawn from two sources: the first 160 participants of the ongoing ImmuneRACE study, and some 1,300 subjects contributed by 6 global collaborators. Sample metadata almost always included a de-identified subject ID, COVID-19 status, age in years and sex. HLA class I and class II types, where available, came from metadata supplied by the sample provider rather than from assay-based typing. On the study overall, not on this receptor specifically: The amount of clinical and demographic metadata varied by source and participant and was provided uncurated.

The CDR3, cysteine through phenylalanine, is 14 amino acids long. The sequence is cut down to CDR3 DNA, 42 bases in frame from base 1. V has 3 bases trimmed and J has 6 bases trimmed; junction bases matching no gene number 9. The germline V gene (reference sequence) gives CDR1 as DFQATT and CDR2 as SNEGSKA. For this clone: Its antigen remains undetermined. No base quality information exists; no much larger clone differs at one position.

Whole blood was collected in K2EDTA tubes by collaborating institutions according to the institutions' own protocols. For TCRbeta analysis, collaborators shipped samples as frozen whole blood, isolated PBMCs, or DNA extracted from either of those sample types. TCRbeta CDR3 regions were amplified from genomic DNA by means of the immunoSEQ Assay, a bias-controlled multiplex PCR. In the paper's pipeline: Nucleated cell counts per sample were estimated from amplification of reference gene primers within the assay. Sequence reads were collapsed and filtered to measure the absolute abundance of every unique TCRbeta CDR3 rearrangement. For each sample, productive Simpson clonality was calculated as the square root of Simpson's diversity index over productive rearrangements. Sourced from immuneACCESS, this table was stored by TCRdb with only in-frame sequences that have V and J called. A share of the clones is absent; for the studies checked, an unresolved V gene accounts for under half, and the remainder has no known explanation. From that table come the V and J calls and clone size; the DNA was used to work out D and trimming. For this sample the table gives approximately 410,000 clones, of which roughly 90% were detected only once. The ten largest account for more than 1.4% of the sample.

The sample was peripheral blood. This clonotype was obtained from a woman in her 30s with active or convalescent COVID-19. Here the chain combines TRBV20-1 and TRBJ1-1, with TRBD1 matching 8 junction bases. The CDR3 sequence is CSASYVVRGPEAFF. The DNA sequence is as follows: TGCAGTGCTAGTTACGTCGTCAGGGGGCCTGAAGCTTTCTTT.